These 26 T cell receptor beta chains were sequenced from one sample in a study of T cells in Graves' hyperthyroidism and ophthalmopathy. Researchers amplified the TCR beta CDR3 regions from RNA transcripts. HTBI primers were used for first-round RT-PCR of the TCR CDR3. TCRdb fed the multiplex PCR reads into MiXCR, producing one record per CDR3 protein. This sample has 450,000 to 700,000 distinct CDR3 sequences, with roughly 50% found just once. The specimen was peripheral blood or thyroid tissue (not recorded which). These receptors all come from an adult woman with Graves' disease, either hyperthyroidism or ophthalmopathy (not recorded which).

The V and J genes are TRBV4-1 and TRBJ1-4; tentative D call: TRBD2 (6 bases). The end of the DNA fits TRBJ2-2 better, so the J call may be wrong. CDR1 is MGHRA, CDR2 YSYEKL, per germline. CDR3 length: 12 amino acids. CDR3 in amino acids: CASSRREWELFF. The CDR3 DNA reads TGCGCCAGCAGCCGGCGGGAATGGGAGCTGTTTTTT.

This rearrangement joins TRBV29-1 to TRBJ2-7; D may be TRBD1 (6 bases). The V gene's germline CDR1 is SQVTM and CDR2 ANQGSEA. The V end lost 4 bases, the J end lost 6 bases, and 16 bases lay between the germline ends. There are 13 residues in the CDR3. CDR3 in amino acids: CSVGDQGTSEQYF. CDR3 in DNA: TGCAGCGTTGGGGATCAGGGGACCTCCGAGCAGTACTTC.

Ten or more counts support this clonotype. CDR3 sequence (DNA): TGCAGTGCCCGGGGACAGGGGTCTGAAAAACTGTTTTTT. It translates to CSARGQGSEKLFF. V and J are TRBV20-1 and TRBJ1-4, with 10 bases lining up with TRBD1. The V and J ends lost 6 bases and 7 bases, in that order; junction bases with no gene match: 5. The CDR3 covers 13 residues. CDR1 and CDR2 from the germline V gene are DFQATT and SNEGSKA (reference sequence).

The CDR3 sequence is CASSFSGTAEKLFF. DNA of the CDR3: TGTGCCAGCAGCTTCTCCGGGACGGCAGAAAAACTGTTTTTT. The chain uses TRBV7-9 and TRBJ1-4, with D maybe TRBD1 (5 bases). Germline V gene lookup returns CDR1 SEHNR and CDR2 FQNEAQ (reference sequence). This CDR3 region has 14 residues. With 3 bases removed from V and 8 bases from J, the gap between germline ends came to 13 bases.

V and J are TRBV12-3 or TRBV12-4 and TRBJ1-2, with no clear D. The CDR3 is 15 amino acids. Trimming left V 6 bases short and J 0 bases short, with 14 bases between. The CDR3 spells CASSREGATNYGYTF. DNA of the CDR3: TGTGCCAGCAGCCGGGAGGGCGCGACTAACTATGGCTACACCTTC.

This clonotype was detected ten times or more. This rearrangement joins TRBV11-1 to TRBJ2-7; D possibly corresponds to TRBD1 (6 bases). Looked up from germline, CDR1 is SGHAT and CDR2 is FQDESV (reference sequence). The ends were cut back, 5 bases at V and 0 bases at J, with 14 bases in the middle. The length of the CDR3 is 15 residues. The CDR3 loop reads CASSIDRSISYEQYF. For the CDR3, the DNA is TGTGCCAGCAGCATCGACAGGAGCATCTCCTACGAGCAGTACTTC.

V and J are TRBV6-1 and TRBJ2-5; no clear D. Germline CDR1 is MNHNS and CDR2 is SASEGT. This CDR3 has 12 residues. V dropped 8 bases and J dropped 1 base, with 8 bases sitting between them. CDR3 protein: CASGLGQETQYF. Written as DNA, the CDR3 is TGTGCCAGCGGTCTAGGCCAAGAGACCCAGTACTTC.

In its sample, this clonotype was seen many times. The CDR3: CATSSTRTVTEAFF. The CDR3 nucleotides are TGTGCCACCAGCTCGACACGGACAGTTACTGAAGCTTTCTTT. The chain combines TRBV15 with TRBJ1-1; D may be TRBD1 (6 bases). Per germline, CDR1 LNHNV and CDR2 YYDKDF (reference sequence). The V end lost 5 bases, the J end lost 5 bases, and 15 bases lay between the germline ends. The CDR3 is made up of 14 amino acids.

The genes are TRBV10-1 and TRBJ2-7; perhaps TRBD2 as D (6 bases). Germline-derived CDR1 and CDR2 are WNHNN and SYGVQD (reference sequence). The CDR3 covers 12 residues. V was shortened by 6 bases and J by 3 bases, with 9 bases between the two germline ends. The CDR3 sequence: CASREGIYEQYF. CDR3 coding DNA: TGCGCCAGCAGGGAGGGTATCTACGAGCAGTACTTC.

This clonotype was detected many times. The chain recombines TRBV29-1 with TRBJ2-7; D may be TRBD1 (6 bases). Trimming left V 4 bases short and J 1 base short, with 14 bases between. This CDR3 is built from 14 residues. Germline V gene data show CDR1 as SQVTM and CDR2 as ANQGSEA. This chain's CDR3 is CSVATTGRSYEQYF. CDR3 sequence (DNA): TGCAGCGTTGCCACAACAGGGAGATCCTACGAGCAGTACTTC.

This clonotype was recorded at least ten times. V and J are TRBV4-1 and TRBJ2-7; D gene unclear. CDR1 and CDR2 (germline): MGHRA, YSYEKL. Between the trimmed V and J ends, which lost 0 bases and 9 bases, there was a span of 15 bases. The CDR3 runs to 14 residues. The CDR3 protein is CASSQETTHDGQYF. The CDR3 DNA follows: TGCGCCAGCAGCCAAGAGACGACTCACGACGGGCAGTACTTC.

The gene calls are TRBV19 and TRBJ2-7; TRBD2 aligns across 12 bases. The DNA end lines up better with TRBJ2-1; the J call may be wrong. CDR3 size: 13 residues. The germline gives CDR1 LNHDA, CDR2 SQIVND (reference sequence). CDR3 DNA: TGTGCCACCTCTAGCGGGAGGGCCGGTGAGCAGTTCTTC. Translation: CATSSGRAGEQFF.

Notes on this clonotype: A read error may produce the germline difference seen at one junction end. The chain combines TRBV5-1 with TRBJ2-5, with TRBD1 matching 8 bases. Germline V gives CDR1 SGHRS, CDR2 YFSETQ. The CDR3 has 15 residues. In DNA form, the CDR3 reads TGTGCCAGCAGCACCCGACAGGGGTCGGGGGAGACCCAGTACTTC. This translates into CASSTRQGSGETQYF.

The chain is built from TRBV10-3 and TRBJ2-7; TRBD1 or TRBD2 may be the D gene (5 bases each). V lost 10 bases to trimming and J lost 1 base, with 11 bases between them. Per the germline V gene, CDR1 is ENHRY and CDR2 is SYGVKD. The CDR3 totals 12 residues. The CDR3 region is CATRDGSYEQYF. DNA for the CDR3: TGTGCCACTCGGGACGGGTCCTACGAGCAGTACTTC.

This clonotype has just a few counts. V gene TRBV25-1 combines with J gene TRBJ1-1, with unresolved D. V gave up 3 bases and J gave up 4 bases, with 12 bases separating them. The CDR3 covers 14 residues. The germline CDR1 and CDR2 sequences are MGHDK and SYGVNS. The CDR3 reads CASSDWGYGTEAFF. The CDR3 DNA is TGTGCCAGCAGTGATTGGGGTTATGGCACTGAAGCTTTCTTT.

J is TRBJ1-1 and V is TRBV7-9; 9 bases fit TRBD1. The ends lost 5 bases at V and 12 bases at J; junction bases unmatched: 7. The CDR3 extends over 12 amino acids. Germline CDR1 reads SEHNR; CDR2 reads FQNEAQ (reference sequence). The CDR3 region has the DNA TGTGCCAGCAGCCAGACCGGGACAGGGTCTTTCTTT. Amino acid sequence: CASSQTGTGSFF.

The chain joins TRBV10-3 to TRBJ2-2, with TRBD1 as a possible D gene (6 bases). V lost 3 bases and J lost 4, with 15 bases in between. The CDR3 runs to 16 residues. Germline V gives CDR1 ENHRY, CDR2 SYGVKD. CDR3 loop: CAISDRGWDTTGELFF. CDR3 sequence (DNA): TGTGCCATCAGTGACAGGGGTTGGGACACCACCGGGGAGCTGTTTTTT.

Many counts were recorded for this clonotype. This chain connects TRBV19 to TRBJ1-2, with D unresolved. The CDR3 has 14 residues. Per germline, CDR1 LNHDA and CDR2 SQIVND (reference sequence). The V and J ends lost 3 bases and 0 bases respectively, with 8 bases between them. CDR3 coding DNA: TGTGCCAGTAGTATCAGCAGCTCTAACTATGGCTACACCTTC. Translation: CASSISSSNYGYTF.

The chain couples TRBV3-1 to TRBJ2-7; no definite D call. Germline V gene lookup returns CDR1 LGHDT and CDR2 YNNKEL (reference sequence). V lost 1 base to trimming and J lost 2 bases, with 9 bases between them. This CDR3 region has 14 residues. The CDR3 DNA is TGTGCCAGCAGCCAAGTTATCGTACCCTACGAGCAGTACTTC. Protein: CASSQVIVPYEQYF.

This clonotype was seen ten or more times. This chain joins TRBV5-1 and TRBJ2-5, with 9 positions matching TRBD1. With V trimmed by 4 bases and J by 0 bases, 10 bases remained unmatched. The CDR3 has 17 amino acids. Germline CDR1 reads SGHRS; CDR2 reads YFSETQ. The DNA of the CDR3 is TGCGCCAGCAGCCCGGGACAGGGTGGCACGTACCAAGAGACCCAGTACTTC. Translation gives CASSPGQGGTYQETQYF.

In its sample, this clonotype was seen once. J is TRBJ1-5 and V is TRBV9; D is possibly TRBD1 (5 bases). The V and J ends lost 3 bases and 14 bases respectively, with 12 bases between them. This CDR3 contains 11 residues. Germline values: CDR1 SGDLS, CDR2 YYNGEE. CDR3 sequence: CASSGGLNKHF. The CDR3 DNA is TGTGCCAGCAGCGGGGGGTTGAACAAGCATTTT.

This clonotype turned up a few times. The V and J genes are TRBV20-1 and TRBJ1-2; TRBD1 matches at 8 bases. The trim removed 7 bases at V and 4 bases at J, leaving 5 bases unmatched. Germline-derived CDR1 and CDR2 are DFQATT and SNEGSKA (reference sequence). The CDR3 has 12 amino acids. The CDR3 region has the DNA TGCAGTGTACCAGGGGGCATCTATGGCTACACCTTC. It translates to CSVPGGIYGYTF.

This clonotype was observed a few times. V usage is TRBV5-1 and J usage is TRBJ1-2, with unresolved D. The CDR3 runs 13 residues. The V end was cut by 4 bases, the J end by 12 bases, with 19 bases between. Germline CDR1 SGHRS, CDR2 YFSETQ. This CDR3 is CASSPGLHSGNTF. CDR3 bases: TGCGCCAGCAGCCCAGGACTGCACTCTGGAAACACCTTC.

The V call is TRBV5-4, the J call TRBJ1-2; D possibly corresponds to TRBD1 (5 bases). Germline assignment: CDR1 SGHNT and CDR2 YYREEE (reference sequence). The germline V and J ends were trimmed by 4 bases and 3 bases, with 10 bases remaining between them. The CDR3 loop spans 13 amino acids. CDR3 bases: TGTGCCAGCAGCGGTGGGGCCGACTATGGCTACACCTTC. This sequence encodes CASSGGADYGYTF.

In this sample, this clonotype turned up many times. The gene calls are TRBV5-1 and TRBJ2-7; D possibly corresponds to TRBD2 (5 bases). V dropped 2 bases and J dropped 4 bases, with 16 bases sitting between them. The germline V gene encodes CDR1 SGHRS and CDR2 YFSETQ. The CDR3 has 15 residues. CDR3 protein: CASSFGKGRAYEQYF. As DNA, the CDR3 is TGCGCCAGCAGCTTCGGGAAGGGTCGAGCTTACGAGCAGTACTTC.

This clonotype was observed many times. This chain joins TRBV20-1 and TRBJ2-7, with D possibly matching TRBD2 (6 bases). Germline CDR1 and CDR2: DFQATT and SNEGSKA (reference sequence). Trimming left V 6 bases short and J 5 bases short, with 20 bases between. The CDR3 sequence is 14 residues long. The CDR3 nucleotides read TGCAGTGCGGTTAGTAGCGGAATCGGACACGAGCAGTACTTC. It specifies CSAVSSGIGHEQYF.